The subject of this entry is one T cell receptor (beta chain). The antigen is undetermined. Treatment in this sample: oral pan-JAK inhibitor, 5-10 mg twice daily. From alopecia areata patients, lesional scalp punch biopsies and peripheral blood were collected. Germline V CDR1 and CDR2: SQVTM, ANQGSEA. Trimming pared 7 bases from V and 3 bases from J, leaving 15 bases between. The CDR3 consists of 13 residues. The source of the sample is a study of CD8+ T cells in alopecia areata. General study findings and limits: The study found higher clonality in lesional than normal scalp, especially in alopecia totalis/universalis. During tofacitinib treatment, many expanded lesional clones remained in scalp and blood.

Extracted from the samples, RNA was reverse transcribed into cDNA to serve as the sequencing template. TCRdb's copy holds only in-frame clones and misses some; the assay was immunoSEQ multiplex PCR. Of hundreds of thousands of clones in the sample, 60% were seen once. Specimen: CD4+ T cells sorted from blood, collected at week 52, from a patient treated with tofacitinib. This TCR came from a human donor with alopecia areata. V gene TRBV29-1 combines with J gene TRBJ1-1; D is possibly TRBD1 (6 bases). CDR3 residues: CSGTRDRYTEAFF. CDR3 DNA: TGCAGCGGGACACGAGACAGGTACACTGAAGCTTTCTTT.